This entry describes one TCR beta chain. This entry comes from a study of cytomegalovirus exposure and HLA in healthy donors. The PCR contained 60 Vbeta and 13 Jbeta primers. Using immunoSEQ multiplex PCR, the repertoire was profiled, and TCRdb retains in-frame clones only, with some absent. The sample yields around 44,000 clones, of which the top ten take up 6% to 7%. V trimming: 4 bases; J trimming: 4 bases; junction bases outside the gene matches: 8. This CDR3 is built from 17 residues. CDR1 and CDR2 from the germline V gene are SGHDT and YYEEEE. Sequencing was performed on PBMCs. This sequence joins TRBV5-6 and TRBJ2-2; 12 bases fit TRBD2. This clonotype was obtained from a male donor in good health and CMV-seropositive. DNA for the CDR3: TGTGCCAGCAGCATACTAGCGGGGGGCCGTGGCACCGGGGAGCTGTTTTTT. Protein: CASSILAGGRGTGELFF.